One sample yielded the 7 T cell receptor beta chains listed below, sequenced in a study of T cell changes during pregnancy in multiple sclerosis. Libraries were prepared by immunoSEQ multiplex PCR; TCRdb keeps only in-frame clonotypes and omits some of them. This table holds approximately 69,000 clones, 91% found once. The sequenced sample was CD4+ T cells from peripheral blood mononuclear cells, obtained in the third trimester of pregnancy. The receptor source for this set is a female donor in good health, enrolled as a control in a pregnancy study.

The chain has TRBV29-1 and TRBJ2-7; tentatively, D is TRBD2 (5 bases). The CDR3 consists of 13 residues. Per germline, CDR1 SQVTM and CDR2 ANQGSEA. V lost 4 bases to trimming and J lost 5 bases, with 15 bases between them. CDR3 protein: CSVGRTAGNEQYF. The CDR3 DNA reads as TGCAGCGTTGGGCGAACGGCCGGGAACGAGCAGTACTTC.

The chain recombines TRBV2 with TRBJ1-1, with 8 bases fitting TRBD1. The germline gives CDR1 SNHLY, CDR2 FYNNEI. The V gene end was trimmed by 3 bases and the J gene end by 4 bases; junction bases not matched to a gene: 1. The CDR3 covers 13 residues. CDR3 nucleotides: TGTGCCAGCAGTGACAGGGGGCTCACTGAAGCTTTCTTT. It codes for CASSDRGLTEAFF.

The sample holds one count of this clone. The chain employs TRBV23-1 and TRBJ2-1, with 14 bases fitting TRBD2. TRBV23-1 is classed as an ORF, of uncertain function. V lost 11 bases, J lost 0 bases, and 12 bases stayed unmatched. The CDR3 loop spans 18 amino acids. The CDR3 DNA follows: TGCGCCCTCCGAGGGACTAGCGGGGGAACCAGCTCCTACAATGAGCAGTTCTTC. It encodes CALRGTSGGTSSYNEQFF.

This sequence joins TRBV5-6 and TRBJ2-7; TRBD1 might be the D (5 bases). CDR3 length: 14 residues. Deletions cut 0 bases from V and 3 bases from J, with 10 bases between. In germline, CDR1 is SGHDT, CDR2 YYEEEE. The CDR3 DNA reads as TGTGCCAGCAGCTTGGTGGGAAGGGGCTACGAGCAGTACTTC. Translation: CASSLVGRGYEQYF.

V and J are TRBV5-1 and TRBJ1-1; D not certain. Trimming stripped 0 bases from V and 2 bases from J, with 8 bases between. This CDR3 spans 14 amino acids. Germline values: CDR1 SGHRS, CDR2 YFSETQ. The CDR3 loop reads CASSLGPTNTEAFF. The CDR3 DNA sequence: TGCGCCAGCAGCTTGGGCCCCACAAACACTGAAGCTTTCTTT.

The chain has TRBV14 and TRBJ1-1, with TRBD1 as a possible D gene (5 bases). Trimming removed 0 bases from V and 5 bases from J, with 19 bases in between. Germline CDR1 reads SGHDN; CDR2 reads FVKESK. The CDR3 contains 17 residues. The CDR3 loop reads CASSQDIGTGRRTEAFF. In DNA form, the CDR3 reads TGTGCCAGCAGCCAAGATATTGGAACAGGTCGTAGGACTGAAGCTTTCTTT.

This clone was found once. The chain links TRBV7-3 to TRBJ2-5; the D is unclear. Trimming left V 4 bases short and J 4 bases short, with 13 bases between. This CDR3 contains 14 residues. From germline, CDR1 is SGHTA and CDR2 FQGTGA. CDR3 coding DNA: TGTGCCAGCAGCTCCACCCCCGGGTTAGAGACCCAGTACTTC. It is translated as CASSSTPGLETQYF.